The sequence of this T cell receptor beta chain was determined in a study of CD8+ T cells in alopecia areata (dated by TCRdb to 2017 to 2018). In the study overall: In both human patients and the C3H/HeJ mouse model, the study applied high-throughput TCRbeta sequencing to look at T cell clonal expansion in alopecia areata. Clonality in the scalp was compared among normal scalp (n=4), patchy alopecia areata scalp (n=8), and alopecia totalis/universalis scalp (n=8). RNA was obtained with the PAXgene miRNA kit for fixed scalp, the miRNeasy kit for PBMCs, and the RNeasy kit for mouse skin. TCRbeta CDR3 regions were amplified by immunoSEQ multiplex PCR with 35 Vbeta forward and 13 Jbeta reverse primers. Scalp tissue and sorted CD4+ and CD8+ peripheral blood T cells from patchy and totalis/universalis alopecia areata patients and from healthy controls were covered by human TCRbeta sequencing.

Receptor amplification or capture employed the immunoSEQ multiplex PCR assay. RNA was extracted from all samples and reverse transcribed into cDNA as template for TCR sequencing. First-strand cDNA was synthesized using SuperScript III with a 2:1 mix of oligo-dT and random hexamers. A synthetic immune receptor repertoire was used to gauge amplification bias, and whatever bias remained was removed computationally. Per the original workflow: Raw reads were preprocessed to remove errors, and CDR3 was defined by IMGT conventions from the conserved cysteine to phenylalanine. To get clonality, Shannon entropy was normalized by log2 of the number of productive unique TCRs and the result was subtracted from 1. Whether each scalp clone was CD4 or CD8 was inferred by checking scalp TCRbeta sequences against the CD4 and CD8 repertoires from sorted blood. The clones in this table, taken by TCRdb from immuneACCESS, are in-frame only. Not every clone is retained; where verified, under half of the shortfall comes from an unresolved V gene, and the cause of the rest is unknown. Clonal size and the V and J genes are those of that table, whereas D and trimming came from the DNA. A total of about 110,000 clones appear in this sample, approximately 59% of them only once. The ten largest make up more than 20% of the sample.

Study-wide conclusions, independent of this receptor: Compared with normal scalp, lesional scalp had higher clonality and more expanded CD8+ clones, particularly in alopecia totalis/universalis, a pattern that suggests antigenic drive. TCR sequences shared between patients were less clear than in mice, possibly partly because of HLA diversity in the patient population. Unlike mouse skin, which is dominated by gammadelta T cells, normal human skin has resident alphabeta T cells that are also sequenced, and this complicates analysis of the scalp TCR repertoire.

PBMCs were separated by density centrifugation and stained for CD3, CD4 and CD8, after which CD4+ and CD8+ T cells were sorted on a FACSAria. Scalp biopsies and blood samples were obtained from unaffected controls. This clone has a handful of counts. What antigen it recognizes has not been identified. No base-level quality is on record; no much larger clone is a single base apart. Via the germline V gene (reference sequence), CDR1 is SEHNR and CDR2 FQNEAQ. The junction shows trimming of 6 bases on V and 0 bases on J, plus 17 bases between the germline ends. Reading from cysteine to phenylalanine, the CDR3 counts 16 amino acids. Only CDR3 DNA remains: 48 bases, in frame from the first base.

The source is a human donor in good health. Sequenced sample: CD8+ T cells sorted from blood. This chain is built from TRBV7-9 and TRBJ1-1; the D segment could be TRBD1, given 5 matching bases. The CDR3 corresponds to CASRPWAGQMNTEAFF. The sequence in DNA is TGTGCCAGCAGACCTTGGGCGGGGCAAATGAACACTGAAGCTTTCTTT.